The clone carrying this TCR beta chain showed up just a few times. The antigen remains undetermined. Isolated RNA was reverse transcribed in full, so expressed TCRB transcripts were sequenced. Naive, central memory and regulatory T cell samples came to a mean of around 3.5 million reads. TCRdb's copy holds only in-frame clones and misses some; the assay was immunoSEQ multiplex PCR. The table has 120,000 or so clones, roughly 17% seen once. The authors obtained over 95% purity in all sorted populations. This CDR3 region has 12 residues. Germline assignment: CDR1 SEHNR and CDR2 FQNEAQ (reference sequence). The V end was cut by 1 base, the J end by 5 bases, with 3 bases between. The record originates from a study of beta chain features in type 1 diabetes. Study-level points and caveats: Researchers reported that naive, central memory and Treg TCRB repertoires appeared more similar in patients than in healthy donors. Significant though moderate, a shortening of TCRB CDR3s appeared in all four CD4+ subsets of Type 1 diabetes patients. Small HLA sub-analyses could not settle whether HLA shapes TCRB rearrangement.

Source material: central memory CD4+ T cells from blood. The chain is built from TRBV7-9 and TRBJ2-1; D is ambiguous. This receptor was obtained from a man younger than 30 with type 1 diabetes. In DNA form, the CDR3 reads TGTGCCAGCAGCTTAGGGGACAATGAGCAGTTCTTC. It encodes CASSLGDNEQFF.